This TCR beta chain was documented in a study of blood T cell repertoires in COVID-19. Whole-study context: Sources were T cells, B-cell-depleted T cells, or PBMCs; the material itself was cDNA or gDNA.

Authors' analysis steps: Quantification of nucleated cells was approximated via reference gene primer amplification. The method was immunoSEQ multiplex PCR; TCRdb's version includes in-frame clones alone and lacks a portion of them. The V and J calls and clone size come from that table; D and trimming were worked out from the DNA. The sample holds 90,000 to 100,000 clones, 75% to 85% seen once. There are 14 residues in the CDR3. Germline V gene lookup returns CDR1 KGHDR and CDR2 SFDVKD. Deletions cut 3 bases from V and 3 bases from J, with 8 bases between. This clone was observed a handful of times. Sample: peripheral blood. This TCR was recovered from an older man with acute or convalescent COVID-19. The chain employs TRBV24-1 and TRBJ1-5, with no clear D. The CDR3 protein is CATSDGLTNQPQHF. The CDR3 nucleotides are TGTGCCACCAGTGATGGACTTACCAATCAGCCCCAGCATTTT.